These T cell receptor beta chains were read from a single sample in a study of long-term antiretroviral therapy in people with HIV. TCRdb keeps only in-frame clones here, not all; method: immunoSEQ multiplex PCR. The sample lists around 8,600 clones; over 60% were seen once. Sequenced material: unsorted PBMCs, taken 0.6 years before starting antiretroviral therapy. These receptor sequences come from a man in his forties with HIV. The CDR3 runs from the conserved cysteine through the conserved F or W. D genes are given only for firm matches. Clone size, where shown, is once, few, many, or a class for clones that have expanded.

once NA TRBJ2-6 TRBV29-1 TGCAGCGTTCGGACAGCAAGCTCTGGGGCCAACGTCCTGACTTTC CSVRTASSGANVLTF
few NA TRBJ2-7 TRBV5-1 TGCGCCAGCAGCCTCCAGGAGGTAAACGAGCAGTACTTC CASSLQEVNEQYF
medium-sized NA TRBJ1-1 TRBV27 TGTGCCAGCAGGTTAGATCAGAACACTGAAGCTTTCTTT CASRLDQNTEAFF
NA NA TRBJ2-1 TRBV5-1 TGCGCCAGCAGCTCCGGGGGCTACAATGAGCAGTTCTTC CASSSGGYNEQFF
NA NA TRBJ1-1 TRBV19 TGTGCCAGTAGTCTCCCCCCTGAAGCTTTCTTT CASSLPPEAFF
few TRBD1 TRBJ2-7 TRBV27 TGTGCCAGCAGTTTACCCGGGACAGGCTACGAGCAGTACTTC CASSLPGTGYEQYF
NA NA TRBJ1-3 TRBV27 TGTGCCAGCAGTTTGCGAGGGGCTGGAAACACCATATATTTT CASSLRGAGNTIYF
few NA TRBJ2-7 TRBV19 TGTGCCAGTAGTCCAGCCCTCCGGGGGCACGAGCAGTACTTC CASSPALRGHEQYF
NA NA TRBJ1-2 TRBV25-1 TGTGCCAGCAGTGACCCCGCTCGCGGGCCAGCGGGAGGCTACACCTTC CASSDPARGPAGGYTF
NA TRBD1 TRBJ2-5 TRBV9 TGTGCCAGCAGCGCCACAGGGGGCTCAGAGACCCAGTACTTC CASSATGGSETQYF
medium-sized TRBD1 TRBJ1-2 TRBV5-4 TGTGCCAGCAGCTTGGCCGGGTTGGCAGGGGGGTATGGCTACACCTTC CASSLAGLAGGYGYTF
NA TRBD1 TRBJ2-1 TRBV4-1 TGCGCCAGCAGCCCCCCTAGGACAGGGGGGTACAATGAGCAGTTCTTC CASSPPRTGGYNEQFF
NA TRBD1 TRBJ1-2 TRBV27 TGTGCCAGCAGTTCCGGGACAGGGGCTTATAACTATGGCTACACCTTC CASSSGTGAYNYGYTF
NA NA TRBJ1-2 TRBV6-1 TGTGCCAGCAGTGCCGACGGGTTCTATGGCTACACCTTC CASSADGFYGYTF
NA NA TRBJ2-7 TRBV5-1 TGCGCCAGCAGCTTGGGATTAGGGGGCGAGCAGTACTTC CASSLGLGGEQYF
once NA TRBJ1-2 TRBV10-3 TGTGCCATCAGTGAGCCGAACTATGGCTACACCTTC CAISEPNYGYTF
NA NA TRBJ2-2 TRBV14 TGTGCCAGCAGCCACAGTTACACCGGGGAGCTGTTTTTT CASSHSYTGELFF
NA NA TRBJ1-2 TRBV7-9 TGTGCCACAGGGTGGGACTATGGCTACACCTTC CATGWDYGYTF
NA NA TRBJ2-3 TRBV9 TGTGCCAACAGCCCCCGTGGTGGGGGTGCAGATACGCAGTATTTT CANSPRGGGADTQYF
NA NA TRBJ1-1 TRBV4-1 TGCGCCAGCAGCCAAGGGGGGCCCCTGAACACTGAAGCTTTCTTT CASSQGGPLNTEAFF
NA TRBD1 TRBJ2-7 TRBV5-6 TGTGCCAGCAGCTTGGGTCTAAGGACAGGGTCCCACGAGCAGTACTTC CASSLGLRTGSHEQYF
NA TRBD1 TRBJ1-5 TRBV7-8 TGTGCCAGCAGCCCAGGACAGGCTCCAAATCAGCCCCAGCATTTT CASSPGQAPNQPQHF
NA NA TRBJ1-2 TRBV6-1 TGTGTGGCTCTCCGCCCGGGGGGGGCTGCGTATGGCTACACCTTC CVALRPGGAAYGYTF
NA NA TRBJ1-1 TRBV18 TGTGCCAGCTCACCACCGAGGGTTGTGGGCACTGAAGCTTTCTTT CASSPPRVVGTEAFF
NA NA TRBJ2-7 TRBV2 TGTGCCAGCACGCGGGGAAGGGGGCTCTACGAGCAGTACTTC CASTRGRGLYEQYF
few NA TRBJ1-1 TRBV6-4 TGTGCCAGGAATCGGGAACGGTGGAACACTGAAGCTTTCTTT CARNRERWNTEAFF
NA NA TRBJ1-4 TRBV29-1 TGCAGCGTCCTGGGGGGGGGAGGTGAAAAACTGTTTTTT CSVLGGGGEKLFF
NA TRBD1 TRBJ1-6 TRBV4-2 TGTGCCAGCAGCCAAGCTGGGGGGACAGTACGCTCACCCCTCCACTTT CASSQAGGTVRSPLHF
NA NA TRBJ2-7 TRBV19 TGTGCCAGTTCGCAGGGTCCCTACGAGCAGTACTTC CASSQGPYEQYF
NA TRBD1 TRBJ2-1 TRBV7-9 TGTGCCAGCAGCCTTCTGAGGGGGCAGTCCTACAATGAGCAGTTCTTC CASSLLRGQSYNEQFF
NA NA TRBJ2-7 TRBV6-1 TGTGCCAGCAGTGTCCAGATTTCCTACGAGCAGTACTTC CASSVQISYEQYF
NA NA TRBJ1-2 TRBV6-1 TGTGCCAGCAGACAGACTAACTATGGCTACACCTTC CASRQTNYGYTF
NA NA TRBJ2-7 TRBV5-1 TGCGCCAGCAGCTTGGGAGTGGTAGGGGGTGCTTACGAGCAGTACTTC CASSLGVVGGAYEQYF
NA TRBD1 TRBJ1-1 TRBV19 TGTGCCAGTAGCAAGACAGGGGACACTGAAGCTTTCTTT CASSKTGDTEAFF
once NA TRBJ2-7 TRBV18 TGTGCCAGCTCACCACCTGGGCTACGGGCCTACGAGCAGTACTTC CASSPPGLRAYEQYF
NA NA TRBJ2-3 TRBV5-1 TGCGCCAGCAGCTTGGCCAGATACACAGATACGCAGTATTTT CASSLARYTDTQYF
NA NA TRBJ2-2 TRBV9 TGTGCCAGCAGCGTAGAACAGGGTGCGTCCGGGGAGCTGTTTTTT CASSVEQGASGELFF
NA NA TRBJ2-3 TRBV6-1 TGTGCCAGCATACGGGGGGCCTCCACAGATACGCAGTATTTT CASIRGASTDTQYF
NA NA TRBJ1-1 TRBV9 TGTGCCAGCAGCGTAGGGACTGGTGGGGGCACTGAAGCTTTCTTT CASSVGTGGGTEAFF
NA TRBD2 TRBJ2-3 TRBV4-2 TGTGCCAGCAGCCAAGATACTGGCGGGGGGGCCAAAGATACGCAGTATTTT CASSQDTGGGAKDTQYF
NA TRBD1 TRBJ2-7 TRBV5-1 TGCGCCAGCAGCTTGGGTGGACAGGGGGCTTACGAGCAGTACTTC CASSLGGQGAYEQYF
NA NA TRBJ2-7 TRBV6-4 TGTGCCAGCAACACTACAGGAGGTCCCTCCCGTTACGAGCAGTACTTC CASNTTGGPSRYEQYF
few NA TRBJ1-2 TRBV9 TGTGCCAGCAGCCCCGGGGGGGGCCAGCTAGGTTCCACCTTC CASSPGGGQLGSTF
NA TRBD2 TRBJ2-1 TRBV19 TGTGCCAGTAGTATGCTGTTAGCGGGGGGGCCAGGGAATGAGCAGTTCTTC CASSMLLAGGPGNEQFF
NA TRBD1 TRBJ2-7 TRBV2 TGTGCCAGCAGGGGACAGGGGGCCCTCTACGAGCAGTACTTC CASRGQGALYEQYF
medium-sized TRBD1 TRBJ2-3 TRBV5-4 TGTGCCAGCAGCTTTGGGACAGGGGGCGTGGAAGATACGCAGTATTTT CASSFGTGGVEDTQYF